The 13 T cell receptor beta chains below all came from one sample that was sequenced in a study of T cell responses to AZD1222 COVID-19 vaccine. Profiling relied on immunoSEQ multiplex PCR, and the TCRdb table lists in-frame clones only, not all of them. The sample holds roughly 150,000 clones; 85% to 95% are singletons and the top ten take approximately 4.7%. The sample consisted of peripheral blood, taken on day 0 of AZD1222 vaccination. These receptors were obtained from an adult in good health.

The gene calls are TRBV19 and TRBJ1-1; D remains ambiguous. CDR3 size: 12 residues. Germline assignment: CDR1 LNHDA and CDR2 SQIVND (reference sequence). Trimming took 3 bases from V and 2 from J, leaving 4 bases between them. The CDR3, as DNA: TGTGCCAGTAGTATCTCAAACACTGAAGCTTTCTTT. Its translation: CASSISNTEAFF.

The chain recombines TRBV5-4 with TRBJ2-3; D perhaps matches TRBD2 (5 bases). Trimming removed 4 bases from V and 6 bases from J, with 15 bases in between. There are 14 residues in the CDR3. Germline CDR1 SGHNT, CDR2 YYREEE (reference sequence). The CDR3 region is CASSPRTPADTQYF. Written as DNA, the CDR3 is TGTGCCAGCAGCCCCCGGACTCCCGCGGATACGCAGTATTTT. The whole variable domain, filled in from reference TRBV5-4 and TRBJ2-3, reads ETGVTQSPTHLIKTRGQQVTLRCSSQSGHNTVSWYQQALGQGPQFIFQYYREEENGRGNFPPRFSGLQFPNYSSELNVNALELDDSALYLCASSPRTPADTQYFGPGTRLTVL.

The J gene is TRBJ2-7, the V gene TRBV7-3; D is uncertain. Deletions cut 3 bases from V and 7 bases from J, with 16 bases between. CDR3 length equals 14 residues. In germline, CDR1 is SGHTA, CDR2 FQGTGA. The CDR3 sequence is CASSLSVWAREQYF. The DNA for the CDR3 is TGTGCCAGCAGCTTGAGTGTGTGGGCGCGGGAGCAGTACTTC.

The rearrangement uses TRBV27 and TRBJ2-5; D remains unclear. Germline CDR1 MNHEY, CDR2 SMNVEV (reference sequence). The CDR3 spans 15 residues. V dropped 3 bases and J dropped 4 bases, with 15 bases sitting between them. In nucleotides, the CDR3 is TGTGCCAGCAGTTTCCGATCGGCCTATTCAGAGACCCAGTACTTC. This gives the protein CASSFRSAYSETQYF.

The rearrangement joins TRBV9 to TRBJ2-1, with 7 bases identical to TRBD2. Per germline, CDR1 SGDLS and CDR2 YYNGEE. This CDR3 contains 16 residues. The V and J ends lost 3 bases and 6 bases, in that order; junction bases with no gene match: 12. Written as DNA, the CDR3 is TGTGCCAGCAGCGGAAGGACCGGGACTATACCCAATGAGCAGTTCTTC. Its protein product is CASSGRTGTIPNEQFF.

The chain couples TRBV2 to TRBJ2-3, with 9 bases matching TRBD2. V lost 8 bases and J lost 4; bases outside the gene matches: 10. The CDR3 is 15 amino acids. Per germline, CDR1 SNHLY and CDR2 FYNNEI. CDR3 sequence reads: CASVGGRAEADTQYF. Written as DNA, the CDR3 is TGTGCCAGCGTGGGCGGGAGGGCCGAGGCAGATACGCAGTATTTT.

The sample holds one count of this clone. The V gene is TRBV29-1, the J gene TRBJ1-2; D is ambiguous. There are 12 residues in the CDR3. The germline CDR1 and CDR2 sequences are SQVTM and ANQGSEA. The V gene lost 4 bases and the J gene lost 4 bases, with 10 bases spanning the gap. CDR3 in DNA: TGCAGCGTTGTGGAGGGCTCCTATGGCTACACCTTC. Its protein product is CSVVEGSYGYTF.

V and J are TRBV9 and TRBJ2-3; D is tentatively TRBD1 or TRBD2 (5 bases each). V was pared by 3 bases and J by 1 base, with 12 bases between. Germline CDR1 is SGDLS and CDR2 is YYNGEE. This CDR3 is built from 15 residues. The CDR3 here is CASSAEGRGTDTQYF. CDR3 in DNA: TGTGCCAGCAGCGCCGAGGGGCGCGGCACAGATACGCAGTATTTT.

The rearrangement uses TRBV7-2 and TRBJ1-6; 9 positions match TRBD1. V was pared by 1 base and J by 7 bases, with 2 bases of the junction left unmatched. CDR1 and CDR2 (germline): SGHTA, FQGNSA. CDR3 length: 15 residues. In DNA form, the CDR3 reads TGTGCCAGCAGCTTAGTAGGGACAGGGAATTCACCCCTCCACTTT. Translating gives CASSLVGTGNSPLHF.

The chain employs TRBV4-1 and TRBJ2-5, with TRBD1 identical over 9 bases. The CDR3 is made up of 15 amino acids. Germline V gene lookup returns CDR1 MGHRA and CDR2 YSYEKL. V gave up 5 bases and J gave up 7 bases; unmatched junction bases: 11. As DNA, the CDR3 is TGCGCCAGCAGCGCCCCCGGGACAGGGTTTGTGACCCAGTACTTC. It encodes CASSAPGTGFVTQYF.

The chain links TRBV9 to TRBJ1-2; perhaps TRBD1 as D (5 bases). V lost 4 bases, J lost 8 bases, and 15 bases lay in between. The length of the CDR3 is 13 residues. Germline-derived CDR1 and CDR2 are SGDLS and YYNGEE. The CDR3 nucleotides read TGTGCCAGCAGCCTCCAGGGTATTTGGGGCTACACCTTC. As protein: CASSLQGIWGYTF.

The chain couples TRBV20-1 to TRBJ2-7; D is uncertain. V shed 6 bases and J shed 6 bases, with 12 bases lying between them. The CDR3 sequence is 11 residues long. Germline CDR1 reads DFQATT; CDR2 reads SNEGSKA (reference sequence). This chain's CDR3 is CSAILITEQYF. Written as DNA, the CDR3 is TGCAGTGCCATCCTTATCACCGAGCAGTACTTC.

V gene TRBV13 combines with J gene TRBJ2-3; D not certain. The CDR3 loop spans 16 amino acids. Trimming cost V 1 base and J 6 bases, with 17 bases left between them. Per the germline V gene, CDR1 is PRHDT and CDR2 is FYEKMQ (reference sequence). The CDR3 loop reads CASSLANGRTADTQYF. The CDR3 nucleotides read TGTGCCAGCAGCTTAGCTAACGGCAGGACGGCCGATACGCAGTATTTT.